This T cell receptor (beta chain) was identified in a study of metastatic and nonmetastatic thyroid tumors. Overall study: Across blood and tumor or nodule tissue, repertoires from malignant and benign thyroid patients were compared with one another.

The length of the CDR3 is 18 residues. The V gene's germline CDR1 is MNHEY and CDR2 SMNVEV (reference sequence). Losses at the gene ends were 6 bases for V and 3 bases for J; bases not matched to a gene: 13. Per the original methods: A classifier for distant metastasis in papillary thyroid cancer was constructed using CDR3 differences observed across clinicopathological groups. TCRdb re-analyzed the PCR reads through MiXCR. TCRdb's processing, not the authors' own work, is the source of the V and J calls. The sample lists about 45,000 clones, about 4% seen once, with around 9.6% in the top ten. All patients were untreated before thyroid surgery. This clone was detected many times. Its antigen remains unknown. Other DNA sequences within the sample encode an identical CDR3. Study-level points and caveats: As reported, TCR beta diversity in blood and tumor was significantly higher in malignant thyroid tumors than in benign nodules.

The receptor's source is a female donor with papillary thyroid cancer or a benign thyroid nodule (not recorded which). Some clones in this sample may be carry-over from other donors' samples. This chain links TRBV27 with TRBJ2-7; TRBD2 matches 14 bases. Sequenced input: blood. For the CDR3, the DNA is TGTGCCAGCAGCCCAACCTTAGGGACTAGCGGGAGTAGCTACGAGCAGTACTTC. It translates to CASSPTLGTSGSSYEQYF.